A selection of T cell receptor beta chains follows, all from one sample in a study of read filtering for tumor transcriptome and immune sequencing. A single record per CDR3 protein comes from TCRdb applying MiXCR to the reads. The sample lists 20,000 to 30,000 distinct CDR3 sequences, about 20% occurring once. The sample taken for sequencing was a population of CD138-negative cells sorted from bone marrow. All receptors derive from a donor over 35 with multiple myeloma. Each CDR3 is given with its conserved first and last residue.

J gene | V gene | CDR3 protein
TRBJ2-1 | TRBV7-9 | CASSLVGENEQFF
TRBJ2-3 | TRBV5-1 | CASRLNTDTQYF
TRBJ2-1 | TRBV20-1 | CSALRSSGQGSYNEQFF
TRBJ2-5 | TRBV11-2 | CASSLGLASGETQYF
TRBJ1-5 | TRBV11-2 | CASSTLGLNQPQHF
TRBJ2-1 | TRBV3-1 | CASSPAAHSYNEQFF
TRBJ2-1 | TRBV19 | CASSIVGLAGEQFF
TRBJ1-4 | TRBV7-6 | CASSLYTGFNEKLFF
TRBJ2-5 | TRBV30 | CAWRTPGGTETQYF
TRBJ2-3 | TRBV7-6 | CASSLAGLGTDTQYF
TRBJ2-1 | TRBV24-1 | CATRGQASAEQFF
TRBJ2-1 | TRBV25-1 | CTSSDPRQGGLLNEQFF
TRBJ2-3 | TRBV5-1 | CASSFLAGGGSDTQYF
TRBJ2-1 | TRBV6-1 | CASSGRDLQFF
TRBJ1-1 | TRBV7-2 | CASSHLGQDTEAFF
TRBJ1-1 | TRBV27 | CASSLSGFNTEAFF
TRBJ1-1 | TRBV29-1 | CSVRTGGFTEAFF
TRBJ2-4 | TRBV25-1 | CASSGLGVANIQYF
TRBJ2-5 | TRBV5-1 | CASSLEQVTQETQYF
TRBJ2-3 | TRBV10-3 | CAIKPGTSGYTDTQYF
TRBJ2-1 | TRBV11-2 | CASSLRRRNSYNEQFF
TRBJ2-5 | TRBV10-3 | CATTDPQGSQYF
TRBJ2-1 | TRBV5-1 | CASSWTPGGNEQFF
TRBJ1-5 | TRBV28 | CASLGQGRGSQPQHF
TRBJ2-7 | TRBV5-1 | CASSLEGTPYEQYF
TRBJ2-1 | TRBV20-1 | CSASLLAGGRLHEQFF
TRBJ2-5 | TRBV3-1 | CASSQERKTQYF
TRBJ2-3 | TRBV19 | CAGRAGSTDTQYF
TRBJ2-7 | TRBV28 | CASRLQGTTYEQYF
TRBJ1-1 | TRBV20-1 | CSAPRDMNTEAFF
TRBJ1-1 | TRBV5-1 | CASSLRTGAGEAFF
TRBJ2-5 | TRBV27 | CASSQRTSRSETQYF
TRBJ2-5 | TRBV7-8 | CASSASQGTTTQYF
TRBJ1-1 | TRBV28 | CASSMVSGQGYTEAFF
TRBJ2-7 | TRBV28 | CASSPQGSTYEQYF
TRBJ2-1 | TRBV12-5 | CASGFWGGQFF
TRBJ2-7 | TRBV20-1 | CSAREIPGQSYEQYF
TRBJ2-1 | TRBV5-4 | CASSLDGGRGLGEQFF
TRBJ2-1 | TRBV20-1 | CSARDLSGSTYNEQFF
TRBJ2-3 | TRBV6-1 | CASSESSGRSDTQYF
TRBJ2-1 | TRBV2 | CASRGLAGSSYNEQFF
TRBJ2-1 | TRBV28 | CASSSPGLGNNEQFF
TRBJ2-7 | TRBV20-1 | CSAPNWRRSSYEQYF
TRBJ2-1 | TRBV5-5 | CASSLGAGGPWNEQFF
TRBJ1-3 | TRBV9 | CASSVEGNSGNTIYF
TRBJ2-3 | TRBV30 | CAWRKEGANTQYF
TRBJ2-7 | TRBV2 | CASNPSLGEQYF
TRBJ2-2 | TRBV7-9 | CAILDSTVNTGELFF
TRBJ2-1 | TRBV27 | CASSNLNEQFF
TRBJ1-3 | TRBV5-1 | CASSPGSPGLDTIYF
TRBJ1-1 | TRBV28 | CASSSPLRKEAFF